These 14 T cell receptor beta chains came from one sample sequenced in a study of OX40 agonist ivuxolimab in advanced cancers. Measured with immunoSEQ multiplex PCR; TCRdb has only the in-frame clones, and not every one. The table has over 75,000 clones, over 80% seen once. Sequenced material: CD4+ or CD8+ T cells sorted from blood, taken in a trial of the OX40 agonist ivuxolimab. The receptors originated from an adult with an advanced solid tumor such as melanoma, head and neck, liver or kidney cancer.

In this sample, this clone turned up once. The chain couples TRBV6-5 to TRBJ2-1; possible D gene TRBD2, 5 bases. Germline V gene lookup returns CDR1 MNHEY and CDR2 SVGAGI. The germline V and J ends were trimmed by 0 bases and 8 bases, with 11 bases remaining between them. The CDR3 spans 14 residues. In DNA, the CDR3 is TGTGCCAGCAGTTACTCAAGGTCGGGATATGAGCAGTTCTTC. Encoded protein: CASSYSRSGYEQFF.

The CDR3 DNA sequence: TGTGCCAGCAGTAGCAGGGGCAGTCAGCCCCAGCATTTT. It encodes CASSSRGSQPQHF. The genes are TRBV6-6 and TRBJ1-5, with D maybe TRBD1 (6 bases). V dropped 5 bases and J dropped 6 bases, with 11 bases sitting between them. Germline assignment: CDR1 MNHNY and CDR2 SVGAGI (reference sequence). The CDR3 is made up of 13 amino acids.

This clone is a singleton in its sample. The DNA for the CDR3 is TGTGCCAGTACCGGACTAGCGGACAATGAGCAGTTCTTC. It encodes CASTGLADNEQFF. The V gene is TRBV19, the J gene TRBJ2-1; 10 nucleotides align to TRBD2. The CDR3 length is 13 residues. Looked up from germline, CDR1 is LNHDA and CDR2 is SQIVND (reference sequence). V lost 7 bases to trimming and J lost 5 bases; unmatched junction nucleotides: 2.

The J gene is TRBJ2-3, the V gene TRBV19; D is possibly TRBD2 (6 bases). V was shortened by 4 bases and J by 8 bases, with 13 bases between the two germline ends. In germline, CDR1 is LNHDA, CDR2 SQIVND (reference sequence). The CDR3 covers 13 residues. CDR3 sequence (DNA): TGTGCCAGTAGTACGGGGGTTAAAGGTACGCAGTATTTT. Protein sequence: CASSTGVKGTQYF.

This chain uses TRBV7-2 with TRBJ1-3, with D possibly being TRBD1 (5 bases). The germline CDR1 and CDR2 sequences are SGHTA and FQGNSA. V dropped 2 bases and J dropped 3 bases, with 20 bases sitting between them. The CDR3 is 18 amino acids. The CDR3 loop is CASSLYQPGQGNGNTIYF. DNA for the CDR3: TGTGCCAGCAGCTTATATCAGCCCGGGCAGGGCAATGGAAACACCATATATTTT.

The chain has TRBV13 and TRBJ1-5; possible D gene TRBD1, 5 bases. This CDR3 is built from 12 residues. Trimming took off 4 bases at V and 4 bases at J, with 5 bases between the two ends. The V gene's germline CDR1 is PRHDT and CDR2 FYEKMQ (reference sequence). The CDR3 nucleotides are TGTGCCAGCAGCTCAGGGAATCAGCCCCAGCATTTT. Translating it yields CASSSGNQPQHF.

This CDR3 reads CASSYDRGAGLGYTF. CDR3 coding DNA: TGTGCCAGCAGTTACGACCGGGGGGCAGGGCTTGGCTACACCTTC. The genes are TRBV6-5 and TRBJ1-2; D may be TRBD1 (6 bases). Deletions cut 2 bases from V and 7 bases from J, with 17 bases between. The CDR3 is 15 amino acids. In germline, CDR1 is MNHEY, CDR2 SVGAGI.

V and J are TRBV5-1 and TRBJ2-3; 10 nucleotides match TRBD2. CDR3 length: 16 amino acids. CDR1 and CDR2 (germline): SGHRS, YFSETQ. V was pared by 5 bases and J by 0 bases, with 6 bases of the junction left unmatched. The CDR3 protein is CASSPGTSVSTDTQYF. The CDR3 bases are TGCGCCAGCAGTCCCGGGACTAGCGTTAGCACAGATACGCAGTATTTT. Variable domain in full (rest from reference TRBV5-1 and TRBJ2-3): KAGVTQTPRYLIKTRGQQVTLSCSPISGHRSVSWYQQTPGQGLQFLFEYFSETQRNKGNFPGRFSGRQFSNSRSEMNVSTLELGDSALYLCASSPGTSVSTDTQYFGPGTRLTVL.

The gene calls are TRBV5-5 and TRBJ2-3; D perhaps matches TRBD2 (5 bases). This CDR3 region has 14 residues. The V end lost 2 bases, the J end lost 2 bases, and 9 bases lay between the germline ends. Germline CDR1 reads SGHKS; CDR2 reads YYEKEE (reference sequence). CDR3 DNA: TGTGCCAGCAGCTTACTGGACTCCACAGATACGCAGTATTTT. Amino acid sequence: CASSLLDSTDTQYF.

This clone came up once. This chain uses TRBV5-4 with TRBJ1-5, with D possibly TRBD1 on 5 matching bases. The germline CDR1 and CDR2 sequences are SGHNT and YYREEE (reference sequence). There are 14 residues in the CDR3. Deletions cut 0 bases from V and 4 bases from J, with 8 bases between. CDR3 bases: TGTGCCAGCAGCTTGGGGACACGAAATCAGCCCCAGCATTTT. Its protein product is CASSLGTRNQPQHF.

The J gene is TRBJ2-3, the V gene TRBV30; weak D call: TRBD1 (6 bases). Germline CDR1 GTSNPN, CDR2 SVGIG (reference sequence). The CDR3 length is 14 residues. The ends were cut back, 3 bases at V and 0 bases at J, with 10 bases in the middle. The CDR3 bases are TGTGCCTGGAGCGAGGGACACAGCACAGATACGCAGTATTTT. Translation: CAWSEGHSTDTQYF.

The rearrangement joins TRBV29-1 to TRBJ2-2; D unclear. This CDR3 contains 13 residues. Per the germline V gene, CDR1 is SQVTM and CDR2 is ANQGSEA. Trimming pared 7 bases from V and 4 bases from J, leaving 13 bases between. The DNA of the CDR3 is TGCAGCGGGGGTCTACAGATCACCGGGGAGCTGTTTTTT. This encodes CSGGLQITGELFF.

This chain links TRBV6-1 with TRBJ2-7; TRBD1 agrees at 11 bases. This CDR3 spans 14 amino acids. Unmatched junction bases numbered 4, after V lost 7 bases and J lost 2 bases. CDR1 MNHNS and CDR2 SASEGT come from the germline V gene. This CDR3 is CASNEDRGPYEQYF. The DNA of the CDR3 is TGTGCCAGCAATGAGGACAGGGGGCCCTACGAGCAGTACTTC.

The chain employs TRBV7-2 and TRBJ2-7; no clear D. This CDR3 contains 12 residues. CDR1 and CDR2 (germline): SGHTA, FQGNSA. Trimming removed 1 base at V and 2 bases at J, with 3 bases between. CDR3 residues: CASSLVTYEQYF. The CDR3 nucleotides are TGTGCCAGCAGCTTAGTTACCTACGAGCAGTACTTC.